This record covers a single TCR beta chain. The antigen remains unidentified. This could be a read error, since a much larger clone is one nucleotide away. Researchers took RNA transcripts and amplified TCR beta CDR3 regions from them. A first-round RT-PCR used HTBI primers, followed by a second-round multiplex PCR. One entry per CDR3 protein, called by TCRdb with MiXCR from the multiplex PCR reads. The repertoire includes under 800,000 distinct CDR3 sequences, 22% of them detected once, and around 6.5% sits in the top ten. There are 13 residues in the CDR3. Germline V gene lookup returns CDR1 SGHTA and CDR2 FQGNSA. Trimming left V 0 bases short and J 8 bases short, with 10 bases between. These data come from a study of Graves' ophthalmopathy and Graves' hyperthyroidism. General study results and limits: Separation of ophthalmopathy from stable hyperthyroidism was achieved by a 13-signature model, at 85% to 90% sensitivity and approximately 84% specificity.

The chain has TRBV7-2 and TRBJ1-2; the D is unclear. Sequencing input: peripheral blood. The receptor comes from a woman aged 18 to 35 with stable Graves' hyperthyroidism. Some clones in this sample may be carry-over from other donors' samples. CDR3 bases: TGTGCCAGCAGCTTAGCGCGTGTAGGGGGCTACACCTTC. It yields the protein CASSLARVGGYTF. Complete variable domain (other parts from reference TRBV7-2 and TRBJ1-2): GAGVSQSPSNKVTEKGKDVELRCDPISGHTALYWYRQSLGQGLEFLIYFQGNSAPDKSGLPSDRFSAERTGGSVSTLTIQRTQQEDSAVYLCASSLARVGGYTFGSGTRLTVV.